These 26 T cell receptor beta chains came from one sample sequenced in a study of blood T cells in healthy people across ages (dated by TCRdb to the mid-2010s). Preparation of the library involved 5' RACE. The run used an Illumina HiSeq 2500. A second PCR of roughly 7 to 11 cycles was run with a J-beta primer mix and a sample-barcoded 5' primer. TCRdb reanalyzed the raw reads on its own, using fastp at Q25 for trimming and MiXCR for clone calling, and kept in-frame beta chains. Rows are combined by CDR3 protein, so each entry shows the most common genes and DNA. The sample table shows just under 900,000 distinct CDR3 sequences, and about 30% are seen once. Roughly a sixth of the sample lies in the top ten. Sequencing was performed on blood. Every receptor here comes from a woman of 80 years or more in good health.

The chain joins TRBV5-1 to TRBJ1-2, with a weak D call TRBD1 (5 bases). Germline values: CDR1 SGHRS, CDR2 YFSETQ. The CDR3 runs to 13 residues. The germline V and J ends were trimmed by 5 bases and 4 bases, with 12 bases remaining between them. For the CDR3, the DNA is TGCGCCAGCAGTCCAGGGATCAGCTATGGCTACACCTTC. Translating gives CASSPGISYGYTF.

This clonotype was recorded at least ten times. This chain links TRBV7-2 with TRBJ1-2; 7 bases fit TRBD1. Germline V gene sequence: CDR1 SGHTA, CDR2 FQGNSA. The CDR3 totals 15 residues. V lost 6 bases to trimming and J lost 0 bases; unmatched junction nucleotides: 7. As DNA, the CDR3 is TGTGCCAGCAGGCGCCCCGGGACAGCTAACTATGGCTACACCTTC. This encodes CASRRPGTANYGYTF.

J is TRBJ2-5 and V is TRBV20-1; D gene unclear. The length of the CDR3 is 13 residues. Germline V gene sequence: CDR1 DFQATT, CDR2 SNEGSKA (reference sequence). The germline V and J ends were trimmed by 4 bases and 2 bases, with 11 bases remaining between them. DNA of the CDR3: TGCAGTGCTAACTTCCACAGTCAAGAGACCCAGTACTTC. Protein product: CSANFHSQETQYF.

The CDR3 nucleotides read TGTGCCAGCAGCGTAGCTCCGACAGGGGATGAAGCTTTCTTT. Amino acids: CASSVAPTGDEAFF. V and J are TRBV9 and TRBJ1-1; 8 bases are a match to TRBD1. The germline V gene has CDR1 SGDLS and CDR2 YYNGEE. Germline trimming cut 0 bases from V and 7 bases from J; bases unmatched to any gene: 5. This CDR3 has 14 amino acids.

The J gene is TRBJ2-4, the V gene TRBV5-4; a possible D gene is TRBD2 (5 bases). The V end was cut by 2 bases, the J end by 7 bases, with 13 bases between. The CDR3 covers 14 residues. CDR1 is SGHNT and CDR2 is YYREEE in the germline V gene (reference sequence). CDR3 amino acids: CASSLEGSGNIQYF. The DNA for the CDR3 is TGTGCCAGCAGCTTAGAAGGGAGTGGCAACATTCAGTACTTC.

The gene calls are TRBV21-1 and TRBJ2-4; TRBD1 reflects the table's D call only, with no check against the DNA. TRBV21-1 is a listed pseudogene. The CDR3 spans 19 residues. CDR3 sequence reads: CASSNETGGRVGAKNIQYF. DNA for the CDR3: TGTGCCAGCAGCAACGAGACAGGGGGCCGGGTAGGAGCCAAAAACATTCAGTACTTC.

This sequence joins TRBV5-1 and TRBJ2-1, with D possibly TRBD2 on 5 matching bases. Germline V gene lookup returns CDR1 SGHRS and CDR2 YFSETQ. V lost 0 bases and J 10 bases, leaving 14 bases between the germline ends. The CDR3 length is 14 residues. CDR3 DNA: TGCGCCAGCAGCTTGGCGGTAGCGTCCCACGAGCAGTTCTTC. Its protein product is CASSLAVASHEQFF.

The chain employs TRBV11-2 and TRBJ2-2; possibly TRBD2 for D (5 bases). The CDR3 spans 15 residues. Per the germline V gene, CDR1 is SGHAT and CDR2 is FQNNGV. Between the trimmed V and J ends, which lost 5 bases and 1 base, there was a span of 11 bases. The CDR3 coding sequence is TGTGCCAGCAGCCCACACCGGGAGAACACCGGGGAGCTGTTTTTT. Translation: CASSPHRENTGELFF.

This clonotype was recorded at least ten times. The chain joins TRBV4-1 to TRBJ1-1; D is uncertain. V was trimmed by 6 bases and J by 0 bases, leaving 14 bases between them. From germline, CDR1 is MGHRA and CDR2 YSYEKL. The CDR3 spans 15 residues. CDR3 protein: CASSPGPNLNTEAFF. CDR3 nucleotides: TGCGCCAGCAGTCCGGGCCCTAACTTGAACACTGAAGCTTTCTTT.

This clonotype was recorded at least ten times. The V call is TRBV6-2 or TRBV6-3, the J call TRBJ2-7; 8 bases match TRBD2. The CDR3 has 15 amino acids. In germline, CDR1 is MNHEY, CDR2 SVGEGT. Trimming at V came to 2 bases and at J to 2 bases, leaving 5 bases not matched to a gene. CDR3 amino acids: CASSYVGGGTYEQYF. CDR3 DNA sequence: TGTGCCAGCAGTTACGTCGGCGGGGGGACCTACGAGCAGTACTTC.

The table lists this clonotype with many counts. The chain joins TRBV4-3 to TRBJ1-2; a weak D match, TRBD1 (5 bases). From germline, CDR1 is LGHNA and CDR2 YSLEER. The CDR3 sequence is 14 residues long. V lost 0 bases and J 7 bases, leaving 12 bases between the germline ends. In nucleotides, the CDR3 is TGCGCCAGCAGCCAAGATGCGGGGCGCGGTGGCTACACCTTC. Translated: CASSQDAGRGGYTF.

In its sample, this clonotype was seen many times. Written as DNA, the CDR3 is TGTGCCATCAGTGAGCGAGGGACAGGGGGGAATGAGCAGTTCTTC. It yields the protein CAISERGTGGNEQFF. V gene TRBV10-3 combines with J gene TRBJ2-1, with 11 bases that match TRBD1. This CDR3 is 15 amino acids long. J was trimmed by 7 bases and V by 2 bases; bases with no gene match: 4. The V gene's germline CDR1 is ENHRY and CDR2 SYGVKD.

In its sample, this clonotype was seen many times. V usage is TRBV7-2 and J usage is TRBJ2-7, with 11 nucleotides matching TRBD1. The germline V gene encodes CDR1 SGHTA and CDR2 FQGNSA. The junction had 5 bases not matched to a gene; V was cut back by 4 bases and J by 3 bases. The CDR3 length is 15 residues. The CDR3 sequence is CASSSAGTGGYEQYF. CDR3 sequence (DNA): TGTGCCAGCAGCTCCGCCGGGACAGGGGGCTACGAGCAGTACTTC.

With respect to this clonotype: A much larger clone sits a single nucleotide away, making a read error possible. The V gene is TRBV20-1, the J gene TRBJ1-4; 10 bases map to TRBD1. Germline CDR1 is DFQATT and CDR2 is SNEGSKA (reference sequence). This CDR3 has 13 amino acids. The CDR3: CGARQGAGEKLFF. The CDR3 coding sequence is TGCGGTGCTAGACAGGGGGCCGGTGAAAAACTGTTTTTT.

This clonotype was observed a few times. The V gene is TRBV11-2, the J gene TRBJ1-1, with D possibly TRBD1 on 5 matching bases. V gave up 5 bases and J gave up 1 base, with 17 bases separating them. Looked up from germline, CDR1 is SGHAT and CDR2 is FQNNGV. This CDR3 is 16 amino acids long. CDR3 in DNA: TGTGCCAGCAGCCCAGGGCCAGGGCTCTCGAACACTGAAGCTTTCTTT. It encodes CASSPGPGLSNTEAFF.

This clonotype was counted only a few times. It may be a read error: a sequence one base away is much more abundant. The chain has TRBV7-9 and TRBJ2-5; D perhaps matches TRBD2 (5 bases). The CDR3 runs to 16 residues. Germline loops: CDR1 SEHNR, CDR2 FQNEAQ (reference sequence). V shed 0 bases and J shed 11 bases, with 22 bases lying between them. CDR3 loop: CASSLATGSLYNEQYF. The CDR3, as DNA: TGTGCCAGCAGCTTAGCGACGGGGTCCCTTTACAATGAGCAGTACTTC.

This clonotype was observed a few times. The rearrangement uses TRBV2 and TRBJ1-2; TRBD1 aligns across 7 bases. The CDR3 totals 15 residues. V was pared by 8 bases and J by 0 bases, with 9 bases of the junction left unmatched. The germline CDR1 and CDR2 sequences are SNHLY and FYNNEI. The CDR3 sequence is CASDREGLSNYGYTF. In DNA form, the CDR3 reads TGTGCCAGCGACAGGGAAGGCCTTTCTAACTATGGCTACACCTTC.

This clonotype was picked up many times. V is TRBV6-2 or TRBV6-3 and J is TRBJ2-1; 7 nucleotides line up with TRBD2. Germline-derived CDR1 and CDR2 are MNHEY and SVGEGT. Unmatched junction bases numbered 3, after V lost 0 bases and J lost 4 bases. The CDR3 runs to 15 residues. DNA for the CDR3: TGTGCCAGCAGTTACTCTCACGGGGGGTACAATGAGCAGTTCTTC. It is translated as CASSYSHGGYNEQFF.

The rearrangement uses TRBV6-1 and TRBJ1-2; 8 nucleotides line up with TRBD1. The CDR3 runs to 14 residues. The junction had 8 bases not matched to a gene; V was cut back by 7 bases and J by 4 bases. Germline V gene sequence: CDR1 MNHNS, CDR2 SASEGT. CDR3 protein: CASILEQGGYGYTF. CDR3 DNA: TGTGCCAGCATCCTTGAACAGGGGGGCTATGGCTACACCTTC.

This clonotype was detected ten times or more. The chain couples TRBV7-2 to TRBJ2-4, with 8 bases identical to TRBD2. The CDR3 contains 15 residues. Germline CDR1 is SGHTA and CDR2 is FQGNSA. V lost 5 bases to trimming and J lost 2 bases; unmatched junction nucleotides: 5. CDR3 loop: CASSPPSGSKNIQYF. CDR3 DNA: TGTGCCAGCAGCCCCCCTAGCGGGTCCAAAAACATTCAGTACTTC.

This clonotype was picked up a small number of times. The chain recombines TRBV5-5 with TRBJ1-2; D is ambiguous. Trimming stripped 4 bases from V and 7 bases from J, with 20 bases between. The CDR3 has 15 amino acids. Germline V gives CDR1 SGHKS, CDR2 YYEKEE (reference sequence). The CDR3 DNA reads as TGTGCCAGCAGCCACCTCGCTTCTCAGCCAGCTGGCTACACCTTC. It codes for CASSHLASQPAGYTF.

There are a few counts of this clonotype. The genes are TRBV20-1 and TRBJ2-1, with D possibly matching TRBD2 (5 bases). Between the trimmed V and J ends, which lost 0 bases and 3 bases, there was a span of 12 bases. Germline V gene sequence: CDR1 DFQATT, CDR2 SNEGSKA (reference sequence). The CDR3 consists of 15 residues. CDR3 sequence reads: CSARDGESNYNEQFF. CDR3 DNA sequence: TGCAGTGCTAGAGATGGGGAGAGTAACTACAATGAGCAGTTCTTC.

The sample holds many counts of this clonotype. The rearrangement uses TRBV20-1 and TRBJ2-7; TRBD2 agrees at 8 bases. The CDR3 covers 15 residues. Germline CDR1 is DFQATT and CDR2 is SNEGSKA (reference sequence). The junction had 11 bases not matched to a gene; V was cut back by 1 base and J by 6 bases. CDR3 DNA: TGCAGTGCTAGAGGGAGCGGGGGCGTTACGGGCGAGCAGTACTTC. Protein: CSARGSGGVTGEQYF.

Many counts were recorded for this clonotype. This chain uses TRBV7-9 with TRBJ1-2, with 8 positions matching TRBD1. Germline loops: CDR1 SEHNR, CDR2 FQNEAQ (reference sequence). CDR3 length: 12 amino acids. With 3 bases clipped from V and 7 bases from J, the junction kept 1 base outside the gene matches. For the CDR3, the DNA is TGTGCCAGCAGCTTCGACAGGGGTGGCTACACCTTC. Protein: CASSFDRGGYTF. The entire variable domain, with the rest obtained from reference TRBV7-9 and TRBJ1-2, is as follows: DTGVSQNPRHKITKRGQNVTFRCDPISEHNRLYWYRQTLGQGPEFLTYFQNEAQLEKSRLLSDRFSAERPKGSFSTLEIQRTEQGDSAMYLCASSFDRGGYTFGSGTRLTVV.

This clonotype was recorded a few times. The rearrangement links TRBV7-2 to TRBJ1-2; the D gene is possibly TRBD1 (5 bases). Germline lookup yields CDR1 SGHTA and CDR2 FQGNSA. V was trimmed by 6 bases and J by 4 bases, leaving 12 bases between them. CDR3 length: 13 residues. In DNA form, the CDR3 reads TGTGCCAGCAGTTTACAGGTCGCCTATGGCTACACCTTC. It is translated as CASSLQVAYGYTF.

This clonotype was observed at least ten times. This chain links TRBV7-8 with TRBJ2-5, with 13 bases identical to TRBD2. This CDR3 spans 20 amino acids. Germline CDR1 SGHVS, CDR2 FQNEAQ. V was clipped by 1 base and J by 1 base; unmatched bases: 12. CDR3 coding DNA: TGTGCCAGCAGCTTAGAGCCTCGACTAGCGGGGGGCCCACTCCAAGAGACCCAGTACTTC. It yields the protein CASSLEPRLAGGPLQETQYF.